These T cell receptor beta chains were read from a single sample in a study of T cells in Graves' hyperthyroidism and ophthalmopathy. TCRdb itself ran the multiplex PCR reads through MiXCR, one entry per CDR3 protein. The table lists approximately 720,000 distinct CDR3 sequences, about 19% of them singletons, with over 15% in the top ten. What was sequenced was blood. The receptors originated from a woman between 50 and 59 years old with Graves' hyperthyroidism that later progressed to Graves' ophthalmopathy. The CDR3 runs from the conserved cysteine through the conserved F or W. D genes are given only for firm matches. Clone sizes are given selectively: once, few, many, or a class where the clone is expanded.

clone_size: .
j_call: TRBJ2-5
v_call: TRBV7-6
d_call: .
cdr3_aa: CASSPGAMETQYF
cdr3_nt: TGTGCCAGCAGCCCAGGGGCCATGGAGACCCAGTACTTC

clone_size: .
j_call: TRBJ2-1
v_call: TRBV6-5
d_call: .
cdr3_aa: CASSYSSGINYNEQFF
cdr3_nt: TGTGCCAGCAGTTACTCGTCGGGGATTAACTACAATGAGCAGTTCTTC

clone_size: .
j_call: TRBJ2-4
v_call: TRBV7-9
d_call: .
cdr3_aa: CASNDLARSAKNIQYF
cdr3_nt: TGTGCCAGTAATGATCTAGCGAGATCGGCCAAAAACATTCAGTACTTC

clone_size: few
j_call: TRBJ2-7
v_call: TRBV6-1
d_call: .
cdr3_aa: CASSREETESYEQYF
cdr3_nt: TGTGCCAGCAGTCGAGAAGAGACAGAGTCCTACGAGCAGTACTTC

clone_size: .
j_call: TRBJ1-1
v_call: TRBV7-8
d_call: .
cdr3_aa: CASSLLSARALNTEAFF
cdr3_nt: TGTGCCAGCAGCCTACTCTCTGCCCGGGCCTTGAACACTGAAGCTTTCTTT

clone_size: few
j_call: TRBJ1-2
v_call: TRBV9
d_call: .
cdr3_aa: CASSVRQADGYTF
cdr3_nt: TGTGCCAGCAGCGTACGACAGGCCGACGGCTACACCTTC

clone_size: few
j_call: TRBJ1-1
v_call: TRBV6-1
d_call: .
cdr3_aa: CASIPSGDTEAFF
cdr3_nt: TGTGCCAGCATCCCTTCCGGGGACACTGAAGCTTTCTTT

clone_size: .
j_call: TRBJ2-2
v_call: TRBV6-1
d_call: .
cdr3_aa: CASSEGGTLAPGELFF
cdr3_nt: TGTGCCAGCAGTGAAGGAGGGACCCTAGCCCCCGGGGAGCTGTTTTTT

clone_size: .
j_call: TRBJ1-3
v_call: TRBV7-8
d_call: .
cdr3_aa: CASSPVVPGNTIYF
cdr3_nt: TGTGCCAGCAGCCCCGTCGTGCCGGGAAACACCATATATTTT

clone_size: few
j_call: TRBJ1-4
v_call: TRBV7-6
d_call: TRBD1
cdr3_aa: CASSLSDGDREHEKLFF
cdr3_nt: TGTGCCAGCAGCTTAAGCGACGGGGACAGGGAGCATGAAAAACTGTTTTTT

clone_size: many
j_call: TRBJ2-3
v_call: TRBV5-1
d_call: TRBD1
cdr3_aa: CASSPRGQGTTDTQYF
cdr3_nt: TGCGCCAGCAGCCCACGGGGACAGGGAACCACAGATACGCAGTATTTT

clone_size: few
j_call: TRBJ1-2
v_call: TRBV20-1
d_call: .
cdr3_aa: CSATDVYGYTF
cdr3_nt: TGCAGTGCTACGGACGTCTATGGCTACACCTTC

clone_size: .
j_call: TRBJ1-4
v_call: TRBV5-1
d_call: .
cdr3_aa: CASSSPGGEKLFF
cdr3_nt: TGCGCCAGCAGCTCCCCAGGTGGGGAAAAACTGTTTTTT

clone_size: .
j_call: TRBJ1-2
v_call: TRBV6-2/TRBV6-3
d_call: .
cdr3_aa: CASSYPPDLGYGYTF
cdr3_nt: TGTGCCAGCAGTTACCCCCCGGATTTGGGGTATGGCTACACCTTC

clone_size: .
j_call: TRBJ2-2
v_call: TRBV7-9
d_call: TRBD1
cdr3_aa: CASSSPARGPGELFF
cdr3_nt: TGTGCCAGCAGCTCCCCCGCCAGGGGGCCCGGGGAGCTGTTTTTT

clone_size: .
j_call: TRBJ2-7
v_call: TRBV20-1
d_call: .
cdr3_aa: CSARYRDEQYF
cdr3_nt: TGCAGTGCTAGATACCGGGACGAGCAGTACTTC

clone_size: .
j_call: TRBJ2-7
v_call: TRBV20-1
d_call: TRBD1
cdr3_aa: CSPTLVRGSSYEQYF
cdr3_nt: TGCAGTCCCACCCTTGTCAGGGGGAGCTCCTACGAGCAGTACTTC

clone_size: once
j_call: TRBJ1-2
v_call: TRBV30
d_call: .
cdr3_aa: CARSDLYGYTF
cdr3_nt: TGTGCCCGGAGCGACCTATATGGCTACACCTTC

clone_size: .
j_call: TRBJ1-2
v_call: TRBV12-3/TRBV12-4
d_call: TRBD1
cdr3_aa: CASSTWDRPYGYTF
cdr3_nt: TGTGCCAGCAGCACCTGGGACAGGCCCTATGGCTACACCTTC

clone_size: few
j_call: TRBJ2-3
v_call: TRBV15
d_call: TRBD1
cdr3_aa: CATSRQGVSTDTQYF
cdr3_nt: TGTGCCACCAGCCGACAGGGGGTCAGCACAGATACGCAGTATTTT

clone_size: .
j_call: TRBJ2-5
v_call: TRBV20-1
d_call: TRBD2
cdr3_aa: CSCLLGLAGGRGQETQYF
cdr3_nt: TGCAGTTGTCTGTTGGGTCTGGCGGGGGGGCGGGGACAAGAGACCCAGTACTTC

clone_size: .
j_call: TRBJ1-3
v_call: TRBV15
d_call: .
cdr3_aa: CATSRPISGNTIYF
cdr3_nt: TGTGCCACCAGCAGACCCATCTCTGGAAACACCATATATTTT

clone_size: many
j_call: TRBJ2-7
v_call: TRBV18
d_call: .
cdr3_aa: CASSPPQGGIEQYF
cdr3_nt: TGTGCCAGCTCACCCCCGCAGGGTGGAATTGAGCAGTACTTC

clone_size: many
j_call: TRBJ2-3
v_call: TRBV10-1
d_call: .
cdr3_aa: CASSESTGGRSTDTQYF
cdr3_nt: TGCGCCAGCAGTGAGTCGACCGGCGGGCGGTCCACAGATACGCAGTATTTT

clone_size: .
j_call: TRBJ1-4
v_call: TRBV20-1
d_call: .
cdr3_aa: CSARGWSGEKLFF
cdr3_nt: TGCAGTGCTAGAGGGTGGAGTGGTGAAAAACTGTTTTTT

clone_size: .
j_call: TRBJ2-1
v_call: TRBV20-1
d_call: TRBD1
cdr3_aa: CSANYRGSSYNEQFF
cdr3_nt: TGCAGTGCTAATTACAGGGGGAGCTCCTACAATGAGCAGTTCTTC

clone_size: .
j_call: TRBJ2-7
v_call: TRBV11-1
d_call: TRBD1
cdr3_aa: CASGRQGEIHEQYF
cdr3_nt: TGTGCCAGCGGACGACAGGGGGAGATACACGAGCAGTACTTC

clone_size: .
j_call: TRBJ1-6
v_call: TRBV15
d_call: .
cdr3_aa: CATSTGHSYNSPLHF
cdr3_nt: TGTGCCACCAGCACAGGACACTCCTATAATTCACCCCTCCACTTT

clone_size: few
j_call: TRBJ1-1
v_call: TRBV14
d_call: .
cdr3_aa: CASSRDREVTEAFF
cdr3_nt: TGTGCCAGCAGTCGAGACCGCGAAGTCACTGAAGCTTTCTTT

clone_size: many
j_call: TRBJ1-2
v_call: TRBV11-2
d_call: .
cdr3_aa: CASSAAYGYTF
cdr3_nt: TGTGCCAGCAGCGCCGCTTATGGCTACACCTTC

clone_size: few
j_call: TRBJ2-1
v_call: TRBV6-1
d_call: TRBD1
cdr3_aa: CASSTDRGLSYNEQFF
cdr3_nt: TGTGCCAGCAGTACGGACAGGGGGCTGTCCTACAATGAGCAGTTCTTC

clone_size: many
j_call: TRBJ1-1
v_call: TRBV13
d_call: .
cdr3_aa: CASSLRGSMNTEAFF
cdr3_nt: TGTGCCAGCAGCTTACGTGGGTCAATGAACACTGAAGCTTTCTTT